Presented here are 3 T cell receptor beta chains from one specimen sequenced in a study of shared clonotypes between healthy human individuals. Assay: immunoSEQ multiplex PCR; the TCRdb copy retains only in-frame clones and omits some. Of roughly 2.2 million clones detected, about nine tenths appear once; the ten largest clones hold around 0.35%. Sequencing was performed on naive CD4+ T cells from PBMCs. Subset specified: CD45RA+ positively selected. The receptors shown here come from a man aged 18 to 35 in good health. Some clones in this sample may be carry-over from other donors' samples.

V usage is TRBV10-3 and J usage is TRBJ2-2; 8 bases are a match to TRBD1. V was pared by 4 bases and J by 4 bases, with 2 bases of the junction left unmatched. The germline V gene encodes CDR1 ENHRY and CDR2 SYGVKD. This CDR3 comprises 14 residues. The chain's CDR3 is CAISVTGVTGELFF. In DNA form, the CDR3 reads TGTGCCATCAGTGTGACAGGGGTCACCGGGGAGCTGTTTTTT.

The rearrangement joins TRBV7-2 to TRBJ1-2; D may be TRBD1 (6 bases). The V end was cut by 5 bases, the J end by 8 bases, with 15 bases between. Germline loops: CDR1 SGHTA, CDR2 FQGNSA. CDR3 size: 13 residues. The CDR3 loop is CASSQRGAWGYTF. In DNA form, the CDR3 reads TGTGCCAGCAGCCAACGGGGGGCGTGGGGCTACACCTTC.

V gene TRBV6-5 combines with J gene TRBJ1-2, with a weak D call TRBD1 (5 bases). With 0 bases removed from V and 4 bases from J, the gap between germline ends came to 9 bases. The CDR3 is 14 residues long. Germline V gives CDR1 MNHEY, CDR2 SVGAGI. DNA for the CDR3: TGTGCCAGCAGTTACTCAGACAGAACCTATGGCTACACCTTC. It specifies CASSYSDRTYGYTF.